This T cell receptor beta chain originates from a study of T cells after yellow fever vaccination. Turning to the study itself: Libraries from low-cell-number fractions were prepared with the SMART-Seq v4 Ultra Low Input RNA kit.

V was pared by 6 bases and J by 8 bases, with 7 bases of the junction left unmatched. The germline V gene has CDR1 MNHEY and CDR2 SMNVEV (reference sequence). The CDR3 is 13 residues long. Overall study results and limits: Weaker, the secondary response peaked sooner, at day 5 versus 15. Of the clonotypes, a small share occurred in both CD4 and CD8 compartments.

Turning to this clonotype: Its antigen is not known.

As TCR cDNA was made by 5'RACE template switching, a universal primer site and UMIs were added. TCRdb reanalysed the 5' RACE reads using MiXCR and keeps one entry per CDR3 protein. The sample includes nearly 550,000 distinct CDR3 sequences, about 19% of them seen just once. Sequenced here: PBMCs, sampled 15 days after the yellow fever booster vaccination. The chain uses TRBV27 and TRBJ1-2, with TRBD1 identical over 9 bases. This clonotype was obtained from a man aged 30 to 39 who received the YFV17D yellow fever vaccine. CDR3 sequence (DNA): TGTGCCAGCAGAACTACAGGGGGCAAAGGCTACACCTTC. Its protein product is CASRTTGGKGYTF.